The table lists the clone carrying this T cell receptor beta chain with many counts. Its antigen is as yet unknown. This CDR3 has 15 residues. Germline V gene lookup returns CDR1 MGHRA and CDR2 YSYEKL. Trimming removed 4 bases from V and 3 bases from J; junction bases left unmatched: 9. This sample was included in a study of Graves' ophthalmopathy and Graves' hyperthyroidism. As the template, RNA transcripts were used to amplify TCR beta CDR3 regions. HTBI primers were used in a first-round RT-PCR, which preceded a second-round multiplex PCR. TCRdb used MiXCR to reprocess the multiplex PCR reads, holding one entry per CDR3 protein. The sample has roughly 350,000 distinct CDR3 sequences; about 15% are singletons. Participants with hyperthyroidism, aged 18 to 65, were newly diagnosed with under 2 months' duration. Study-wide results and caveats: A 13-signature model separated ophthalmopathy from stable hyperthyroidism, about 91% sensitivity, just over 80% specificity.

Specimen: peripheral blood. The chain joins TRBV4-1 to TRBJ2-7; TRBD1 aligns across 7 bases. This TCR was sampled from an adult woman with stable Graves' hyperthyroidism. DNA of the CDR3: TGCGCCAGCAGCCCCAGGGGGACAGCGAGCTACGAGCAGTACTTC. Encoded protein: CASSPRGTASYEQYF.